This T cell receptor beta chain was retrieved from a study of tumor-infiltrating lymphocytes in primary liver carcinoma. Of note for this clonotype: A read error may account for a junction end that differs from germline.

This CDR3 has 17 amino acids. Germline V gene sequence: CDR1 WSHSY, CDR2 SAAADI. The source material, roughly 18-32 mg of unsorted bulk tissue, was used to co-extract RNA and DNA. Starting material of around 490 ng total RNA yielded TCR beta cDNA via a constant-region primer. Three nested multiplex PCR rounds of slightly modified ARM-PCR generated TCR beta libraries. TRBV1-TRBV30 forward primers paired with a C-beta reverse primer were used in the first two PCR rounds, which ran roughly 9 cycles each. TCRdb processed the multiplex PCR reads anew with MiXCR; each CDR3 protein has one entry. Here the sample spans 99,000 or so distinct CDR3 sequences, approximately 78% being singletons.

Sequenced material: liver tumor tissue from sampling region 3. Indicated subset: tumor region T3, left-lateral pole. This TCR came from a man aged 40-55 years with primary liver carcinoma and hepatitis B virus infection. The genes are TRBV10-2 and TRBJ2-3, with TRBD2 as a possible D gene (6 bases). CDR3 nucleotides: TGCGCCAGCAGTGAGTTACGGGAACTAGCTAGCACAGAAACGCAGTATTTT. It yields the protein CASSELRELASTETQYF.